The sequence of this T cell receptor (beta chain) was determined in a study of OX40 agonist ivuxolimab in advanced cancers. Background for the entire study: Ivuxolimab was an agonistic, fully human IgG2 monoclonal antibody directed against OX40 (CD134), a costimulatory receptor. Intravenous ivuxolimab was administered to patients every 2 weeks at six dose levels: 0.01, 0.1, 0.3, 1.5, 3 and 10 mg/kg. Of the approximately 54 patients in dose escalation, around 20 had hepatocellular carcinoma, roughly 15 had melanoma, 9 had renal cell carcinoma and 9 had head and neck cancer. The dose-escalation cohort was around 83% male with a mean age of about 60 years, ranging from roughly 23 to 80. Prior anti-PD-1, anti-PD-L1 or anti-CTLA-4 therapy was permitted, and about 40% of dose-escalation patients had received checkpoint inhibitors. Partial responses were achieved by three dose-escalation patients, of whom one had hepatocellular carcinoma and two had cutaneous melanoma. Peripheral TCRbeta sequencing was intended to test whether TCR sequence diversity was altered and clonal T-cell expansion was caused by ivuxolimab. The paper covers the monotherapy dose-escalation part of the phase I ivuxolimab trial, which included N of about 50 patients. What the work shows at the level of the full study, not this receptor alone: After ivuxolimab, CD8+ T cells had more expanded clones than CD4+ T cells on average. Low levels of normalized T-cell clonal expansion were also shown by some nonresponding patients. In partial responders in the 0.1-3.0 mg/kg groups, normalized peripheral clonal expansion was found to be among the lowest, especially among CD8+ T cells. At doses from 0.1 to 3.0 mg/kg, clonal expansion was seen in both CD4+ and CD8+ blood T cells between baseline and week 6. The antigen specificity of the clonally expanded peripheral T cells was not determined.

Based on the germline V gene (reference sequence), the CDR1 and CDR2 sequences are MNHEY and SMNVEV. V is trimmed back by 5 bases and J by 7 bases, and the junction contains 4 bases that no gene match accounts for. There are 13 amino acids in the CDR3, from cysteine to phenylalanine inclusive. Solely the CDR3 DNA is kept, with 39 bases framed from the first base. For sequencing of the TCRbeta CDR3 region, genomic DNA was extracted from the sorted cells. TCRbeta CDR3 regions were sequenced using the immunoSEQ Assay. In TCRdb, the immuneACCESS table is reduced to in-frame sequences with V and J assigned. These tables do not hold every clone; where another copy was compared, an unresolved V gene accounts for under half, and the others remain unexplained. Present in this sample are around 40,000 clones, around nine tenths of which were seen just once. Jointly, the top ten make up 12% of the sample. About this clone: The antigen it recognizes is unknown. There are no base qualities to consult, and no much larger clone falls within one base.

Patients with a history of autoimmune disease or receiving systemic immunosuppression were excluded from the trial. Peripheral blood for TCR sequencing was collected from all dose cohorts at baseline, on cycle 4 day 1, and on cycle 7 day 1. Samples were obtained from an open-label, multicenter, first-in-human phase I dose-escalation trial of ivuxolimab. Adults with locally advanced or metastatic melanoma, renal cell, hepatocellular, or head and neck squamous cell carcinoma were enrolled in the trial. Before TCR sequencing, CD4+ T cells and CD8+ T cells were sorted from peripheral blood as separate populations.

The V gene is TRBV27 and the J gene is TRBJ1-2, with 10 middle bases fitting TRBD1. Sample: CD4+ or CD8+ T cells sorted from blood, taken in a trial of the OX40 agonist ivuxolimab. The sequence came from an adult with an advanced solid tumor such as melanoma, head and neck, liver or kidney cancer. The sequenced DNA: TGTGCCAGCAGTGGACAGGGGGGTGGTGGCTACACCTTC. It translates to CASSGQGGGGYTF.